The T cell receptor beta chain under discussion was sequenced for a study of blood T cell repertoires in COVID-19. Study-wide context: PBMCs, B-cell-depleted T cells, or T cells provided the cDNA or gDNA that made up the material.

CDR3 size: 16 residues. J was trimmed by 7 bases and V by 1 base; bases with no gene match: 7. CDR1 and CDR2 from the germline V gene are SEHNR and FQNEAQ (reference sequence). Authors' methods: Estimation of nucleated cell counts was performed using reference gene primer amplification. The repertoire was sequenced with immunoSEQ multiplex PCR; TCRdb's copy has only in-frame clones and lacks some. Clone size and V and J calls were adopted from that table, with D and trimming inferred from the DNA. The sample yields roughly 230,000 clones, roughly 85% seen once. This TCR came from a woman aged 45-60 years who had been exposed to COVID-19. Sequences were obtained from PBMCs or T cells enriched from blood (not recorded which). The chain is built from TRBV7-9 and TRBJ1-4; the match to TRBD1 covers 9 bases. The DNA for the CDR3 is TGTGCCAGCAGCTTAGAGGGACAGGGAAAACTTGAAAAACTGTTTTTT. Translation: CASSLEGQGKLEKLFF.